This is a list of T cell receptor beta chains from one sample in a study of CD8 T cells in Susac syndrome. TCRdb itself ran the immunoSEQ multiplex PCR reads through MiXCR, one entry per CDR3 protein. The sample includes about 280,000 distinct CDR3 sequences, around 84% of them seen just once. Material for sequencing was CD8+ T cells from PBMCs. The receptor source for this set is a human donor with multiple sclerosis. Each CDR3 is given with its conserved first and last residue. Each record gives: V gene, clone size, D gene, J gene, CDR3 protein, CDR3 DNA. The D gene is left open where the match is weak. Size is stated for part of the rows, as once, few or many counts, or as a class when the clone is expanded.

TRBV29-1	-	-	TRBJ1-2	CSVLREYGYTF	TGCAGCGTTCTCAGGGAATACGGCTACACCTTC
TRBV12-3/TRBV12-4	-	-	TRBJ2-5	CASSSQETQYF	TGTGCCAGCAGTTCCCAAGAGACCCAGTACTTC
TRBV27	-	-	TRBJ1-1	CASSLIFGGDTEAFF	TGTGCCAGCAGTTTAATCTTCGGCGGAGACACTGAAGCTTTCTTT
TRBV14	-	-	TRBJ2-7	CASSLRTGSYGQYF	TGTGCCAGCAGCCTACGCACGGGCTCTTACGGGCAGTACTTC
TRBV30	once	-	TRBJ2-2	CAQERLTNTGELFF	TGTGCCCAAGAAAGACTGACGAACACCGGGGAGCTGTTTTTT
TRBV27	few	-	TRBJ2-7	CASSFDGTPGYEQYF	TGTGCCAGCAGTTTCGACGGGACACCGGGGTACGAGCAGTACTTC
TRBV7-9	once	TRBD1	TRBJ2-1	CASWGSGQSSYNEQFF	TGTGCCAGCTGGGGTTCGGGACAGAGCTCCTACAATGAGCAGTTCTTC
TRBV20-1	-	-	TRBJ1-5	CSARMSAGQPQHF	TGCAGTGCTAGAATGTCGGCGGGGCAGCCCCAGCATTTT
TRBV10-3	-	-	TRBJ2-2	CAISESSSGREELFF	TGTGCCATCAGTGAGTCGAGCTCGGGAAGGGAGGAGCTGTTTTTT
TRBV9	-	-	TRBJ2-5	CASSVGIRDGPDDF	TGTGCCAGCAGCGTAGGGATCAGGGACGGACCCGATGACTTC
TRBV5-1	-	-	TRBJ2-3	CASSLGVGAGDTQYF	TGCGCCAGCAGCTTGGGTGTCGGGGCCGGAGATACGCAGTATTTT
TRBV5-6	-	TRBD2	TRBJ2-7	CASNPFREEFSYEQYF	TGTGCCAGCAACCCATTTCGGGAGGAATTCTCCTACGAGCAGTACTTC
TRBV28	-	TRBD2	TRBJ2-7	CASSPGLAGAYEQYF	TGTGCCAGCAGCCCGGGACTAGCGGGTGCCTACGAGCAGTACTTC
TRBV5-1	-	-	TRBJ2-4	CASSFRTKNIQYF	TGCGCCAGCAGCTTCAGGACCAAAAACATTCAGTACTTC
TRBV4-1	-	-	TRBJ2-2	CASSRPGDHVAGELFF	TGCGCCAGCAGCCGACCCGGGGATCACGTCGCCGGGGAGCTGTTTTTT
TRBV7-9	-	-	TRBJ2-1	CASTPSTGYDEQFF	TGTGCCAGCACCCCCTCAACAGGTTATGATGAGCAGTTCTTC
TRBV29-1	-	TRBD1	TRBJ2-7	CSVGSDRGSYEQYF	TGCAGCGTTGGGTCCGACAGGGGGTCCTACGAGCAGTACTTC
TRBV4-2	-	-	TRBJ1-1	CASSPLGGAREAFF	TGTGCCAGCAGCCCCCTAGGAGGGGCCAGGGAAGCTTTCTTT
TRBV5-1	once	-	TRBJ2-7	CASSIGRFGTSYEQYF	TGCGCCAGCAGCATAGGGAGATTCGGAACCTCCTACGAGCAGTACTTC
TRBV11-2	once	-	TRBJ2-2	CASSTGRRELFF	TGTGCCAGCAGCACCGGACGGAGGGAGCTGTTTTTT
TRBV5-5	-	-	TRBJ2-2	CASSLRAETNTGELFF	TGTGCCAGCAGCTTGCGAGCAGAAACGAACACCGGGGAGCTGTTTTTT
TRBV15	few	-	TRBJ1-2	CATSRDLSSYGYTF	TGTGCCACCAGCAGAGATCTCTCCTCGTATGGTTACACCTTC
TRBV7-9	-	TRBD1	TRBJ2-1	CASKGASYNEQFF	TGTGCCAGCAAGGGGGCAAGCTACAATGAGCAGTTCTTC
TRBV5-5	-	-	TRBJ2-3	CASSLYRLSDTQYF	TGTGCCAGCAGCCTCTACCGACTGTCAGATACGCAGTATTTT